Each of the 21 T cell receptor beta chains below was sequenced from the same sample in a study of T cell responses to AZD1222 COVID-19 vaccine. Data came from immunoSEQ multiplex PCR; TCRdb stores just in-frame clones and leaves some out. This sample carries under 150,000 clones, roughly 92% of them seen once, and the ten largest clones take about 5%. The specimen comprised peripheral blood, sampled on day 0 of AZD1222 vaccination. These receptor sequences come from an adult in good health.

V is TRBV7-3 and J is TRBJ2-1, with TRBD2 as a possible D gene (5 bases). Per the germline V gene, CDR1 is SGHTA and CDR2 is FQGTGA. V was clipped by 3 bases and J by 2 bases, with 14 bases between them. This CDR3 comprises 16 residues. The CDR3 is CASSFNQRSPYNEQFF. CDR3 coding DNA: TGTGCCAGCAGCTTTAACCAGCGGTCTCCCTACAATGAGCAGTTCTTC.

The chain employs TRBV7-9 and TRBJ1-1; no definite D call. Germline V lookup: CDR1 SEHNR, CDR2 FQNEAQ (reference sequence). The CDR3 length is 11 residues. The germline V and J ends were trimmed by 8 bases and 6 bases, with 10 bases remaining between them. The CDR3 DNA reads TGTGCCAGCGCTCGGGAGGCTGAAGCTTTCTTT. Its protein is CASAREAEAFF. Drawing the rest from reference TRBV7-9 and TRBJ1-1, the complete variable domain is DTGVSQNPRHKITKRGQNVTFRCDPISEHNRLYWYRQTLGQGPEFLTYFQNEAQLEKSRLLSDRFSAERPKGSFSTLEIQRTEQGDSAMYLCASAREAEAFFGQGTRLTVV.

This clone occurred a few times. The chain is built from TRBV28 and TRBJ1-4, with a tentative D call TRBD1 (6 bases). V was trimmed by 1 base and J by 6 bases, leaving 15 bases between them. The CDR3 spans 16 residues. Germline V gene data show CDR1 as MDHEN and CDR2 as SYDVKM. The CDR3 DNA sequence: TGTGCCAGCAGTTTATCCGGCGGGCAGGGGTATGAAAAACTGTTTTTT. Translating gives CASSLSGGQGYEKLFF. Combining the CDR3 with reference TRBV28 and TRBJ1-4 gives the whole variable domain DVKVTQSSRYLVKRTGEKVFLECVQDMDHENMFWYRQDPGLGLRLIYFSYDVKMKEKGDIPEGYSVSREKKERFSLILESASTNQTSMYLCASSLSGGQGYEKLFFGSGTQLSVL.

A note on this clone: Because the CDR3 is missing its conserved closing phenylalanine or tryptophan, this is likely a read error. The DNA is omitted, as the CDR3 cannot be located on it reliably, and the CDR3 follows TCRdb's listing. V and J are TRBV7-3 and TRBJ2-3; the table calls TRBD2, which could not be checked here. The CDR3 is 11 residues long, ends included. Germline CDR1 and CDR2: SGHTA and FQGTGA. The CDR3 loop reads CASSFNSGGPS.

V usage is TRBV6-5 and J usage is TRBJ2-1, with D possibly TRBD2 on 6 matching bases. CDR3 length equals 15 residues. Germline V gene data show CDR1 as MNHEY and CDR2 as SVGAGI. The V end was cut by 0 bases, the J end by 7 bases, with 13 bases between. The CDR3, as DNA: TGTGCCAGCAGTTACTCGAACGGGGCGGGGAATGAGCAGTTCTTC. This codes for CASSYSNGAGNEQFF.

This chain connects TRBV28 to TRBJ1-2, with 8 nucleotides matching TRBD1. CDR1 is MDHEN, CDR2 SYDVKM, per germline. V gave up 6 bases and J gave up 2 bases; unmatched junction bases: 8. This CDR3 has 15 residues. The CDR3 nucleotides are TGTGCCAGCAGAAACCCCGGACAGGGAAACTATGGCTACACCTTC. Protein product: CASRNPGQGNYGYTF.

The gene calls are TRBV27 and TRBJ2-3; TRBD2 agrees at 8 bases. The germline CDR1 and CDR2 sequences are MNHEY and SMNVEV (reference sequence). The CDR3 spans 15 residues. V was pared by 9 bases and J by 5 bases, with 13 bases of the junction left unmatched. The DNA for the CDR3 is TGTGCCAGTACAGGTGGCGGGAGGTCCCGAGATACGCAGTATTTT. Its protein is CASTGGGRSRDTQYF.

The V gene is TRBV6-5, the J gene TRBJ1-6; D is possibly TRBD1 (5 bases). V was shortened by 3 bases and J by 8 bases, with 11 bases between the two germline ends. The CDR3 extends over 14 amino acids. Per the germline V gene, CDR1 is MNHEY and CDR2 is SVGAGI. The chain's CDR3 is CASSYAVGDSPLHF. In DNA, the CDR3 is TGTGCCAGCAGTTATGCGGTAGGGGATTCACCCCTCCACTTT.

The chain couples TRBV5-1 to TRBJ2-1, with 7 bases fitting TRBD2. Unmatched junction bases numbered 8, after V lost 4 bases and J lost 4 bases. The CDR3 contains 15 residues. Per germline, CDR1 SGHRS and CDR2 YFSETQ. The CDR3 nucleotides are TGCGCCAGCAGCACAACCGGGACTACATACAATGAGCAGTTCTTC. Its translation: CASSTTGTTYNEQFF.

J is TRBJ1-1 and V is TRBV12-3 or TRBV12-4; D unclear. Trimming pared 3 bases from V and 4 bases from J, leaving 0 bases between. The CDR3 totals 10 residues. The CDR3 DNA is TGTGCCAGCAGTTTCACTGAAGCTTTCTTT. Its protein product is CASSFTEAFF.

This chain connects TRBV27 to TRBJ1-5, with TRBD1 identical over 7 bases. With 0 bases clipped from V and 5 bases from J, the junction kept 7 bases outside the gene matches. The CDR3 has 16 amino acids. Germline values: CDR1 MNHEY, CDR2 SMNVEV (reference sequence). CDR3 in amino acids: CASSLSAPGGHQPQHF. CDR3 bases: TGTGCCAGCAGTTTATCAGCCCCAGGGGGTCATCAGCCCCAGCATTTT.

The CDR3 sequence: CASGAGAFF. The DNA for the CDR3 is TGTGCCAGCGGGGCGGGTGCGTTCTTC. The genes are TRBV2 and TRBJ2-1; D assignment may be TRBD1 or TRBD2 (5 bases each). The CDR3 extends over 9 amino acids. With 8 bases removed from V and 15 bases from J, the gap between germline ends came to 11 bases. Looked up from germline, CDR1 is SNHLY and CDR2 is FYNNEI.

This chain joins TRBV7-8 and TRBJ2-3, with D unclear. The CDR3 extends over 16 amino acids. The V end lost 3 bases, the J end lost 6 bases, and 19 bases lay between the germline ends. CDR1 SGHVS and CDR2 FQNEAQ come from the germline V gene. The CDR3 DNA reads TGTGCCAGCAGCTTCCCCCCTGGCGCCCGTGGGGATACGCAGTATTTT. Translated: CASSFPPGARGDTQYF.

This chain joins TRBV5-1 and TRBJ2-3, with 7 bases matching TRBD2. Germline V lookup: CDR1 SGHRS, CDR2 YFSETQ. J gave up 0 bases and V 5 bases, and 3 bases lay outside the gene matches. The CDR3 covers 14 residues. The CDR3 region is CASREGLSTDTQYF. The CDR3 bases are TGCGCCAGCAGGGAGGGACTAAGCACAGATACGCAGTATTTT. The whole variable domain, filled in from reference TRBV5-1 and TRBJ2-3, reads KAGVTQTPRYLIKTRGQQVTLSCSPISGHRSVSWYQQTPGQGLQFLFEYFSETQRNKGNFPGRFSGRQFSNSRSEMNVSTLELGDSALYLCASREGLSTDTQYFGPGTRLTVL.

The genes are TRBV20-1 and TRBJ1-1, with no clear D. CDR1 is DFQATT, CDR2 SNEGSKA, per germline (reference sequence). The V and J ends lost 3 bases and 10 bases respectively, with 15 bases between them. The CDR3 sequence is 12 residues long. The CDR3 spells CSASQSREGAFF. The CDR3 DNA sequence: TGCAGTGCTAGTCAATCACGGGAGGGAGCTTTCTTT.

V and J are TRBV5-1 and TRBJ2-5; possible D gene TRBD2, 6 bases. Germline V gene sequence: CDR1 SGHRS, CDR2 YFSETQ. The V gene lost 7 bases and the J gene lost 5 bases, with 12 bases spanning the gap. The CDR3 totals 12 residues. CDR3 in DNA: TGCGCCAGCGGACCGGAGGGGGAGACCCAGTACTTC. This translates into CASGPEGETQYF.

The chain combines TRBV2 with TRBJ1-2; 7 bases line up with TRBD1. The CDR3 is 13 residues long. Germline V gene lookup returns CDR1 SNHLY and CDR2 FYNNEI. Losses at the gene ends were 8 bases for V and 3 bases for J; bases not matched to a gene: 6. The CDR3 DNA reads TGTGCCAGCGCCGCCGGGACAGACTATGGCTACACCTTC. Translated, it gives CASAAGTDYGYTF.

The chain employs TRBV4-3 and TRBJ1-1, with D maybe TRBD1 (5 bases). The germline CDR1 and CDR2 sequences are LGHNA and YSLEER. The ends were cut back, 4 bases at V and 5 bases at J, with 11 bases in the middle. The CDR3 contains 13 residues. CDR3 coding DNA: TGCGCCAGCAGCCTAAGAGAGGGGACTGAAGCTTTCTTT. As protein: CASSLREGTEAFF.

The chain recombines TRBV28 with TRBJ1-1; 8 positions match TRBD1. Germline assignment: CDR1 MDHEN and CDR2 SYDVKM. With V trimmed by 5 bases and J by 8 bases, 10 bases remained unmatched. The CDR3 spans 14 residues. Written as DNA, the CDR3 is TGTGCCAGCAGTGTGACCCGGGACAGGCGAGAAGCTTTCTTT. Translated, it gives CASSVTRDRREAFF.

This clone was seen once. The chain joins TRBV4-2 to TRBJ2-7, with D perhaps matching TRBD1 (6 bases). Germline lookup yields CDR1 LGHNA and CDR2 YNFKEQ. This CDR3 is built from 15 residues. Trimming took 3 bases from V and 2 from J, leaving 14 bases between them. This CDR3 is CASSQEDRTAYEQYF. CDR3 DNA sequence: TGTGCCAGCAGCCAGGAAGACAGGACCGCCTACGAGCAGTACTTC.

This clone was observed a single time. V and J are TRBV2 and TRBJ2-1; the match to TRBD2 covers 12 bases. CDR3 size: 14 residues. CDR1 and CDR2 (germline): SNHLY, FYNNEI. Trimming took 10 bases from V and 6 from J; bases not matched to a gene: 7. This chain's CDR3 is CATKTSGSGNEQFF. The CDR3, as DNA: TGTGCCACCAAGACTAGCGGGAGTGGCAATGAGCAGTTCTTC. The full variable domain, its missing parts supplied by reference TRBV2 and TRBJ2-1, is EPEVTQTPSHQVTQMGQEVILRCVPISNHLYFYWYRQILGQKVEFLVSFYNNEISEKSEIFDDQFSVERPDGSNFTLKIRSTKLEDSAMYFCATKTSGSGNEQFFGPGTRLTVL.